This TCR beta chain was documented in a study of T cell clonality in common variable immunodeficiency. Study-level results: CVID subjects shared fewer TCRbeta clones than healthy controls did. Reportedly, TCR beta sequences from common variable immunodeficiency showed fewer deletions and N-nucleotide insertions. The cause of increased CVID clonality remains unclear without subpopulation sequencing.

This clone was detected many times. Its cognate antigen is unknown. The read halts 3 residues ahead of the CDR3 end, with the missing end drawn from the germline J gene. Blood samples were heparinized, about 4.5 to 9 ml per donor. With 0 bases clipped from V and 4 bases from J, the junction kept 4 bases outside the gene matches. Per the germline V gene, CDR1 is SGHRS and CDR2 is YFSETQ. CDR3 length: 16 amino acids. Measured with immunoSEQ multiplex PCR; TCRdb has only the in-frame clones, and not every one. The repertoire consists of 42,000 or so clones, none detected only once. The sequencing input was peripheral blood mononuclear cells. This clonotype was obtained from a person between 18 and 70 years old in good health. The V gene is TRBV5-1, the J gene TRBJ2-3; TRBD2 aligns across 11 bases. The DNA read from the CDR3 is TGCGCCAGCAGCTTGGGTAGCGGGGGGGCACCAGATACG. This codes for CASSLGSGGAPDT. The complete CDR3 sequence is CASSLGSGGAPDTQYF.